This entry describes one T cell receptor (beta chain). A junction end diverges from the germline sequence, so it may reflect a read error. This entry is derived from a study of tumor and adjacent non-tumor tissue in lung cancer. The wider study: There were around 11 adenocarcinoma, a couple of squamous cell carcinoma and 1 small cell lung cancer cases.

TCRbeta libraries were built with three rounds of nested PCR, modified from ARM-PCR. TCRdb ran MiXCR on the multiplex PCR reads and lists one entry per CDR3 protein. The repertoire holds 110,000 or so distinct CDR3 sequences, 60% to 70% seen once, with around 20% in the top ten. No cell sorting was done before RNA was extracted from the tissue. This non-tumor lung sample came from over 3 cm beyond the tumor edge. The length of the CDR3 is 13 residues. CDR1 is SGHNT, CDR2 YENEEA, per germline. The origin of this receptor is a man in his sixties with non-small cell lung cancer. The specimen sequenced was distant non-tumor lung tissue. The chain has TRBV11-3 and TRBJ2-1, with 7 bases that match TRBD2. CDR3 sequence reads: CASSAEVTSFQVF. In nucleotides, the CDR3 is TGTGCAAGCAGCGCAGAGGTGACTAGCTTCCAGGTCTTC.